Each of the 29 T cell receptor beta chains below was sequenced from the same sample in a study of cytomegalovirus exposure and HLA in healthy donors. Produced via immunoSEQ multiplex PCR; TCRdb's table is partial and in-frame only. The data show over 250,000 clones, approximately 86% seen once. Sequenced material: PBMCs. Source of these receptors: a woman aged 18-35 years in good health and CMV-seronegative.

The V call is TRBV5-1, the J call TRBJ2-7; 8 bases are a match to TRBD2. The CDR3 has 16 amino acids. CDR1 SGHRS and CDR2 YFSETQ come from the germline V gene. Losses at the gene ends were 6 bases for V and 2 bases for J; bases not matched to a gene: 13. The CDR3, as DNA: TGCGCCAGCACAACCGAACCACTAGCGGTTACCTACGAGCAGTACTTC. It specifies CASTTEPLAVTYEQYF.

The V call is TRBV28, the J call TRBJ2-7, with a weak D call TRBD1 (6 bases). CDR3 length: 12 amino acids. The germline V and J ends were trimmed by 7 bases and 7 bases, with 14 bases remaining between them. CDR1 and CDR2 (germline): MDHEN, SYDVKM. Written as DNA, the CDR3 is TGTGCCAGCAACAGGGACGTCGGGGAGCAGTACTTC. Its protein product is CASNRDVGEQYF.

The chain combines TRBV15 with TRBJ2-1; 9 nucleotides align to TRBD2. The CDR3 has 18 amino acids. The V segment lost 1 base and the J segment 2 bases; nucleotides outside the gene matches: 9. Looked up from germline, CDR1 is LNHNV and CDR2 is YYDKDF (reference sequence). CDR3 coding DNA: TGTGCCACCAGCAGAGCTCTCCCCCTAGCGGGGACCTACAATGAGCAGTTCTTC. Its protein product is CATSRALPLAGTYNEQFF. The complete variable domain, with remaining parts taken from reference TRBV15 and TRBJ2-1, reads DAMVIQNPRYQVTQFGKPVTLSCSQTLNHNVMYWYQQKSSQAPKLLFHYYDKDFNNEADTPDNFQSRRPNTSFCFLDIRSPGLGDTAMYLCATSRALPLAGTYNEQFFGPGTRLTVL.

The CDR3 loop is CAWSGGYEQYF. CDR3 nucleotide sequence: TGTGCCTGGAGTGGCGGATACGAGCAGTACTTC. V is TRBV30 and J is TRBJ2-7; D not resolved. CDR3 length: 11 residues. CDR1 and CDR2 from the germline V gene are GTSNPN and SVGIG (reference sequence). Trimming stripped 1 base from V and 4 bases from J, with 5 bases between.

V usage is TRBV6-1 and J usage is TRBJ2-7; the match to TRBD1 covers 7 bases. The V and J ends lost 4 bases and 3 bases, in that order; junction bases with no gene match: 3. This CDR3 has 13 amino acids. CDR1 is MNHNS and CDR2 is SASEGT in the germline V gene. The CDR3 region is CASSGGQIYEQYF. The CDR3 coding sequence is TGTGCCAGCAGTGGGGGACAGATCTACGAGCAGTACTTC.

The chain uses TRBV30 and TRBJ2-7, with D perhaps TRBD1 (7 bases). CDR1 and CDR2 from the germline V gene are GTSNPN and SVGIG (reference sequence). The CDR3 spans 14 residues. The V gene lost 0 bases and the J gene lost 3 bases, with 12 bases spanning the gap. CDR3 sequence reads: CAWSVGGGGYEQYF. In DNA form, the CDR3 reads TGTGCCTGGAGTGTAGGAGGGGGCGGCTACGAGCAGTACTTC.

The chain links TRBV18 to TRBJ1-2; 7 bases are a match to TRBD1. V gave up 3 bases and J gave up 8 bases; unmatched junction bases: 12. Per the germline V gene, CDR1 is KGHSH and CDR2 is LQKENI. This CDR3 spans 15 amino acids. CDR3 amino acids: CASSPLTGDSGGYTF. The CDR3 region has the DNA TGTGCCAGCTCACCTCTCACAGGGGACTCGGGCGGCTACACCTTC.

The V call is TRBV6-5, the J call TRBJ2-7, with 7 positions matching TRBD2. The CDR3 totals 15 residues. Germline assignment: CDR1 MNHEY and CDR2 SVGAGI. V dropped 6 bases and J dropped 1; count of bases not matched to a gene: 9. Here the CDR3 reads CASRRTSGTSYEQYF. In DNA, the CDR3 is TGTGCCAGCAGAAGGACTAGTGGGACGTCCTACGAGCAGTACTTC.

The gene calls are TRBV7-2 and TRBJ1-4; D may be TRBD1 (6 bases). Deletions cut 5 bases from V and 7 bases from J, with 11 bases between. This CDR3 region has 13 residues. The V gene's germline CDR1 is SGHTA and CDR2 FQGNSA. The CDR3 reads CASSRGHSEKLFF. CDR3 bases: TGTGCCAGCAGCCGGGGACATTCTGAAAAACTGTTTTTT.

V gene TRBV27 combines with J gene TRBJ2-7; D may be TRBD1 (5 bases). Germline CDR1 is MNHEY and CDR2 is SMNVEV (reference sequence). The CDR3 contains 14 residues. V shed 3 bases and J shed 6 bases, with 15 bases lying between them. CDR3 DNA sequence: TGTGCCAGCAGTTTGGCAGGCCTGGGGCTCGAGCAGTACTTC. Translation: CASSLAGLGLEQYF.

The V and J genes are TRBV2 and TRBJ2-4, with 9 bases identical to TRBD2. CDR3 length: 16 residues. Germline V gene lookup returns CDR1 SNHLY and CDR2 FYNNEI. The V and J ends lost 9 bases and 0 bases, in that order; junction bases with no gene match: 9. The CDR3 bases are TGTGCCAGTCATTCTATAGCGGGAGTAGCCAAAAACATTCAGTACTTC. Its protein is CASHSIAGVAKNIQYF.

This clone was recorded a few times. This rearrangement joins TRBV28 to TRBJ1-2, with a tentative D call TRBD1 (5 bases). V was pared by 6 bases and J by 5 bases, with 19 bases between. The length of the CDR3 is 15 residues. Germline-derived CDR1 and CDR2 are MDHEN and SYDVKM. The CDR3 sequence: CASSLRGLGGYGYTF. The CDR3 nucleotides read TGTGCCAGCAGCCTGAGGGGACTGGGGGGTTATGGCTACACCTTC.

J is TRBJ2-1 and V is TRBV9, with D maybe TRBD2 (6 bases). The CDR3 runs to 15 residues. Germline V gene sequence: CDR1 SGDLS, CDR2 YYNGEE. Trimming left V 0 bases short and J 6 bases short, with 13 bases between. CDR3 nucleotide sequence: TGTGCCAGCAGCGTAGGAGGAGGGTCAAGCAATGAGCAGTTCTTC. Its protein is CASSVGGGSSNEQFF.

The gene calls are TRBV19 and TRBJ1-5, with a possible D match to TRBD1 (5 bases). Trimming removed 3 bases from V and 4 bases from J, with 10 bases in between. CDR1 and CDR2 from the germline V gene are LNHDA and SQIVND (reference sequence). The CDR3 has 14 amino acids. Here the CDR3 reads CASSIRQTNQPQHF. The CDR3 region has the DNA TGTGCCAGTAGTATTCGACAGACTAATCAGCCCCAGCATTTT. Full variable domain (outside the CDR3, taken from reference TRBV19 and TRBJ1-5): DGGITQSPKYLFRKEGQNVTLSCEQNLNHDAMYWYRQDPGQGLRLIYYSQIVNDFQKGDIAEGYSVSREKKESFPLTVTSAQKNPTAFYLCASSIRQTNQPQHFGDGTRLSIL.

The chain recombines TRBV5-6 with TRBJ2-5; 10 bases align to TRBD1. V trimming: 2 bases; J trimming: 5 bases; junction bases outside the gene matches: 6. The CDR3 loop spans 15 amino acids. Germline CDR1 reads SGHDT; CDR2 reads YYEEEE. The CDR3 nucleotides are TGTGCCAGCAGCTTTACGGGACAGGGGAGGGAGACCCAGTACTTC. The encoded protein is CASSFTGQGRETQYF.

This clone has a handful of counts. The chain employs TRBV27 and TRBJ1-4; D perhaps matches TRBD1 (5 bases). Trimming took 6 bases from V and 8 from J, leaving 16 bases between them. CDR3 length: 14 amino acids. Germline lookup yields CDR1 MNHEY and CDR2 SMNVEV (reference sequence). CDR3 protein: CASRPSGRREKLFF. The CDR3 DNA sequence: TGTGCCAGCAGGCCCTCAGGGAGGAGGGAAAAACTGTTTTTT.

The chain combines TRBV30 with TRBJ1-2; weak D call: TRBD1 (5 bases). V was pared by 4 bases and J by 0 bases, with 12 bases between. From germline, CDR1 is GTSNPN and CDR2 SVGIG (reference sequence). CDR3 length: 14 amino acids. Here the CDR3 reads CAWKGPTPNYGYTF. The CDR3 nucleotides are TGTGCCTGGAAGGGGCCTACTCCTAACTATGGCTACACCTTC.

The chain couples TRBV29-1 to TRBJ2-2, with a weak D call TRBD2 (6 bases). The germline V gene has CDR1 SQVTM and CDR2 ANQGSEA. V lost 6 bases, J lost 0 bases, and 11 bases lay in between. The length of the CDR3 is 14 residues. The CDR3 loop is CSVRGGTNTGELFF. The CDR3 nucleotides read TGCAGCGTCCGGGGCGGGACGAACACCGGGGAGCTGTTTTTT.

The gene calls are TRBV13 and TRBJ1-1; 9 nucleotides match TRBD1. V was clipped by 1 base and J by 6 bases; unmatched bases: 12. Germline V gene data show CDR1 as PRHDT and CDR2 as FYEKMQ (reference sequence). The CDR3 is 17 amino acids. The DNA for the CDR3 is TGTGCCAGCAGCTTAGTACTCCCGACAGGGGGTGGACCTGAAGCTTTCTTT. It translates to CASSLVLPTGGGPEAFF.

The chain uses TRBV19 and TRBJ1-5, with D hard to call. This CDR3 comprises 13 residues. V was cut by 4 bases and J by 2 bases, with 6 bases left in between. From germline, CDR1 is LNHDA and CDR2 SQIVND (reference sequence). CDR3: CASSTRGNQPQHF. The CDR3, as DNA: TGTGCCAGTAGTACCCGGGGCAATCAGCCCCAGCATTTT.

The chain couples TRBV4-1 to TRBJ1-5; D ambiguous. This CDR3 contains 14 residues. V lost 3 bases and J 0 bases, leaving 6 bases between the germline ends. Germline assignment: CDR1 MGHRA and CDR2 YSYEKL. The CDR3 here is CASSHTYSNQPQHF. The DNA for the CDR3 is TGCGCCAGCAGCCACACCTATAGCAATCAGCCCCAGCATTTT.

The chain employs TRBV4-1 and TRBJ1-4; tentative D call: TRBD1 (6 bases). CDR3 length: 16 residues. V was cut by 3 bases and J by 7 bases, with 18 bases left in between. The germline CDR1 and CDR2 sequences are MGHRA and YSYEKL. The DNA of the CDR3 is TGCGCCAGCAGCCACGGAATGAGGGGGATCGGTGAAAAACTGTTTTTT. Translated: CASSHGMRGIGEKLFF.

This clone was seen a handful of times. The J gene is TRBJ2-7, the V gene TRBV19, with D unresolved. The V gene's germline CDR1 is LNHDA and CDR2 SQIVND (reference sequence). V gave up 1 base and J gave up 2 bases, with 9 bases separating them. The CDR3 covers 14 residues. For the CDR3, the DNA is TGTGCCAGTAGTATAGTGTACAGCACCTACGAGCAGTACTTC. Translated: CASSIVYSTYEQYF.

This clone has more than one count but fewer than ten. The CDR3: CASSLGSDRQGFSYEQYF. The CDR3 bases are TGTGCCAGCAGCTTAGGATCCGACAGACAGGGTTTCTCCTACGAGCAGTACTTC. V is TRBV13 and J is TRBJ2-7; 7 bases fit TRBD1. The germline V gene encodes CDR1 PRHDT and CDR2 FYEKMQ (reference sequence). The length of the CDR3 is 18 residues. V lost 0 bases to trimming and J lost 0 bases; unmatched junction nucleotides: 11.

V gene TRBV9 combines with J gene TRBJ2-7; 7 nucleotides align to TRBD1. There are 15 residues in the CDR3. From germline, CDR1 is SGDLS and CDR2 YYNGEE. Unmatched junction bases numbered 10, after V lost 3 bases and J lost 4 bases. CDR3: CASSGLSRDRYEQYF. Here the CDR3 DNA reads TGTGCCAGCAGCGGATTGTCCCGGGACAGATACGAGCAGTACTTC. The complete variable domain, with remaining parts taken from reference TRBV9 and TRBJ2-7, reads DSGVTQTPKHLITATGQRVTLRCSPRSGDLSVYWYQQSLDQGLQFLIQYYNGEERAKGNILERFSAQQFPDLHSELNLSSLELGDSALYFCASSGLSRDRYEQYFGPGTRLTVT.

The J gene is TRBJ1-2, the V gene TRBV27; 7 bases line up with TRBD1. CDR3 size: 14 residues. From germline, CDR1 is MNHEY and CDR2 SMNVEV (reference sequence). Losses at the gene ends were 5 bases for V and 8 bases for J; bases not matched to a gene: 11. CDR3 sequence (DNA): TGTGCCAGCAGTCCCCCTGACAGGGTATGGGGCTACACCTTC. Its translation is CASSPPDRVWGYTF.

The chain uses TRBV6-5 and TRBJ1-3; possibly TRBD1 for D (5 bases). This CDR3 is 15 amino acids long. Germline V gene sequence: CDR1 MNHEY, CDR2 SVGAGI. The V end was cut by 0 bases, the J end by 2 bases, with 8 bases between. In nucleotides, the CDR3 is TGTGCCAGCAGTTACTCGGGGCAGACTGGAAACACCATATATTTT. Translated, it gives CASSYSGQTGNTIYF.

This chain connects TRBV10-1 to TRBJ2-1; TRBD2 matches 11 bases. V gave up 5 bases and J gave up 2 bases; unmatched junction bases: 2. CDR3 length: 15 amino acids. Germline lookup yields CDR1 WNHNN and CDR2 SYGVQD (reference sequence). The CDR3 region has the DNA TGCGCCAGCAGTTCTAGCGGGGGGCCCTACAATGAGCAGTTCTTC. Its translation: CASSSSGGPYNEQFF.

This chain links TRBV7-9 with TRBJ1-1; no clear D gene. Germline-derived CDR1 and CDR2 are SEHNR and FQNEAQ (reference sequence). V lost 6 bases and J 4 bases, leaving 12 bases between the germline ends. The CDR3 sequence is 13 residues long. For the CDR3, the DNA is TGTGCCAGCAGGGGAGGGATAGGCACTGAAGCTTTCTTT. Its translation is CASRGGIGTEAFF. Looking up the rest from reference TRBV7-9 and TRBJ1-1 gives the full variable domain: DTGVSQNPRHKITKRGQNVTFRCDPISEHNRLYWYRQTLGQGPEFLTYFQNEAQLEKSRLLSDRFSAERPKGSFSTLEIQRTEQGDSAMYLCASRGGIGTEAFFGQGTRLTVV.